One and the same sample provided the 7 T cell receptor beta chains below, sequenced in a study of shared clonotypes between healthy human individuals. Using immunoSEQ multiplex PCR, the repertoire was profiled, and TCRdb retains in-frame clones only, with some absent. The sample yields about 2.3 million clones, roughly 90% seen once. Sequencing input: naive CD4+ T cells from PBMCs. Subset denoted: CD45RA+ positively selected. The receptors shown here come from a man aged 18 to 29 in good health. Some clones in this sample may be carry-over from other donors' samples.

J is TRBJ2-5 and V is TRBV7-8; D gene uncertain. The ends were cut back, 3 bases at V and 6 bases at J, with 11 bases in the middle. The germline gives CDR1 SGHVS, CDR2 FQNEAQ. The CDR3 has 13 amino acids. CDR3 in amino acids: CASSLENAQTQYF. CDR3 DNA sequence: TGTGCCAGCAGCTTGGAGAATGCACAGACCCAGTACTTC. Full variable domain (rest looked up from reference TRBV7-8 and TRBJ2-5): GAGVSQSPRYKVAKRGQDVALRCDPISGHVSLFWYQQALGQGPEFLTYFQNEAQLDKSGLPSDRFFAERPEGSVSTLKIQRTQQEDSAVYLCASSLENAQTQYFGPGTRLLVL.

The chain uses TRBV7-3 and TRBJ2-2, with 8 nucleotides matching TRBD1. The junction had 11 bases not matched to a gene; V was cut back by 5 bases and J by 3 bases. CDR1 is SGHTA and CDR2 is FQGTGA in the germline V gene. The CDR3 runs 17 residues. The CDR3 loop reads CASSPAAGGRDTGELFF. The CDR3 nucleotides read TGTGCCAGCAGCCCAGCCGCAGGGGGCAGGGACACCGGGGAGCTGTTTTTT. The entire variable domain, with the rest obtained from reference TRBV7-3 and TRBJ2-2, is as follows: GAGVSQTPSNKVTEKGKYVELRCDPISGHTALYWYRQSLGQGPEFLIYFQGTGAADDSGLPNDRFFAVRPEGSVSTLKIQRTERGDSAVYLCASSPAAGGRDTGELFFGEGSRLTVL.

This clone was observed a handful of times. The chain has TRBV7-9 and TRBJ1-4, with D unclear. The V gene lost 7 bases and the J gene lost 8 bases, with 8 bases spanning the gap. The CDR3 is 11 amino acids. The germline CDR1 and CDR2 sequences are SEHNR and FQNEAQ (reference sequence). As DNA, the CDR3 is TGTGCCAGCACCCTCCGGGAAAAACTGTTTTTT. Translation gives CASTLREKLFF.

The chain employs TRBV9 and TRBJ1-2; D is uncertain. This CDR3 comprises 11 residues. V lost 6 bases, J lost 8 bases, and 11 bases lay in between. CDR1 is SGDLS, CDR2 YYNGEE, per germline. In DNA, the CDR3 is TGTGCCAGCACCGATCCGGGGGGCTACACCTTC. It is translated as CASTDPGGYTF.

The chain combines TRBV9 with TRBJ2-2; D is uncertain. This CDR3 comprises 15 residues. Between the trimmed V and J ends, which lost 0 bases and 5 bases, there was a span of 11 bases. The germline V gene has CDR1 SGDLS and CDR2 YYNGEE. In nucleotides, the CDR3 is TGTGCCAGCAGCGTAGGAAATGGTCGGACCGGGGAGCTGTTTTTT. Translated: CASSVGNGRTGELFF.

This chain links TRBV6-1 with TRBJ2-5, with 7 bases aligning to TRBD2. The CDR3 has 16 amino acids. V dropped 4 bases and J dropped 7; count of bases not matched to a gene: 15. Germline CDR1 reads MNHNS; CDR2 reads SASEGT. The CDR3 region is CASSVTSIGDRGTQYF. The CDR3 region has the DNA TGTGCCAGCAGTGTGACTAGCATCGGAGATCGAGGGACCCAGTACTTC.

The V gene is TRBV6-1, the J gene TRBJ1-5; possible D gene TRBD1, 5 bases. Germline-derived CDR1 and CDR2 are MNHNS and SASEGT. This CDR3 has 13 amino acids. V was clipped by 9 bases and J by 4 bases, with 13 bases between them. The CDR3 DNA reads TGTGCCAGTCGAAACGGGGGGAATCAGCCCCAGCATTTT. Translation: CASRNGGNQPQHF.